This entry lists 26 T cell receptor beta chains sequenced from one sample in a study of tissue T cells after allogeneic stem cell transplantation. The table came from immunoSEQ multiplex PCR; TCRdb's copy has only in-frame clones and leaves some out. The sample carries 700 to 900 clones, around four fifths recorded once. Sequencing used liver tissue, obtained at autopsy. The receptor set was obtained from a female patient aged 18 to 49 with steroid-refractory graft-versus-host disease after an allogeneic stem cell transplant. Some of the T cells may derive from the graft donor.

This clone was detected once. This chain connects TRBV5-1 to TRBJ2-1, with TRBD2 matching over 12 bases. Germline lookup yields CDR1 SGHRS and CDR2 YFSETQ. The CDR3 runs to 18 residues. V lost 4 bases to trimming and J lost 4 bases; unmatched junction nucleotides: 12. This CDR3 is CASSPMRLAGGIYNEQFF. In DNA form, the CDR3 reads TGCGCCAGCAGCCCCATGAGGCTAGCGGGGGGGATATACAATGAGCAGTTCTTC. Supplemented by reference TRBV5-1 and TRBJ2-1, the full variable domain reads KAGVTQTPRYLIKTRGQQVTLSCSPISGHRSVSWYQQTPGQGLQFLFEYFSETQRNKGNFPGRFSGRQFSNSRSEMNVSTLELGDSALYLCASSPMRLAGGIYNEQFFGPGTRLTVL.

The V gene is TRBV7-6, the J gene TRBJ2-1, with 13 bases matching TRBD2. The CDR3 runs to 19 residues. CDR1 and CDR2 (germline): SGHVS, FNYEAQ. V was clipped by 1 base and J by 5 bases; unmatched bases: 11. CDR3 bases: TGTGCCAGCAGCTTAGGGACTAGCGGGAGATGGTCGGCTCACAATGAGCAGTTCTTC. It codes for CASSLGTSGRWSAHNEQFF. The variable domain in full, with the rest retrieved from reference TRBV7-6 and TRBJ2-1, is GAGVSQSPRYKVTKRGQDVALRCDPISGHVSLYWYRQALGQGPEFLTYFNYEAQQDKSGLPNDRFSAERPEGSISTLTIQRTEQRDSAMYRCASSLGTSGRWSAHNEQFFGPGTRLTVL.

This clone showed up just a few times. The chain recombines TRBV9 with TRBJ2-2; a possible D gene is TRBD2 (5 bases). The CDR3 is 18 amino acids. V was shortened by 0 bases and J by 5 bases, with 20 bases between the two germline ends. Germline V gene data show CDR1 as SGDLS and CDR2 as YYNGEE. The CDR3 DNA follows: TGTGCCAGCAGCGTAGCCGGTTTAGAAGGGAGAAAGACCGGGGAGCTGTTTTTT. Residues: CASSVAGLEGRKTGELFF.

This clone was seen only a few times. This chain links TRBV9 with TRBJ2-2, with 9 nucleotides matching TRBD1. Germline V CDR1 and CDR2: SGDLS, YYNGEE. This CDR3 is 15 amino acids long. Trimming removed 4 bases from V and 4 bases from J; junction bases left unmatched: 5. Here the CDR3 reads CASSTQGASTGELFF. Here the CDR3 DNA reads TGTGCCAGCAGCACACAGGGGGCGAGCACCGGGGAGCTGTTTTTT. Looking up the rest from reference TRBV9 and TRBJ2-2 gives the full variable domain: DSGVTQTPKHLITATGQRVTLRCSPRSGDLSVYWYQQSLDQGLQFLIQYYNGEERAKGNILERFSAQQFPDLHSELNLSSLELGDSALYFCASSTQGASTGELFFGEGSRLTVL.

This clone was recorded a few times. J is TRBJ2-1 and V is TRBV7-9, with D hard to call. V was shortened by 5 bases and J by 4 bases, with 6 bases between the two germline ends. The germline CDR1 and CDR2 sequences are SEHNR and FQNEAQ (reference sequence). CDR3 length: 12 amino acids. Here the CDR3 reads CASSLTYNEQFF. DNA of the CDR3: TGTGCCAGCAGCCTTACTTACAATGAGCAGTTCTTC.

V gene TRBV15 combines with J gene TRBJ1-5, with 10 bases fitting TRBD1. The CDR3 runs 15 residues. Germline V gene data show CDR1 as LNHNV and CDR2 as YYDKDF (reference sequence). J lost 4 bases, V lost 3 bases, and 3 bases had no gene match. The CDR3 here is CATSRGQGPNQPQHF. As DNA, the CDR3 is TGTGCCACCAGCAGGGGACAGGGGCCAAATCAGCCCCAGCATTTT.

The chain joins TRBV20-1 to TRBJ2-7; D remains unclear. The V gene's germline CDR1 is DFQATT and CDR2 SNEGSKA (reference sequence). V was trimmed by 1 base and J by 6 bases, leaving 7 bases between them. CDR3 length equals 11 residues. Written as DNA, the CDR3 is TGCAGTGCTAGAGGAGTGGTCGAGCAGTACTTC. It codes for CSARGVVEQYF.

The chain is built from TRBV6-6 and TRBJ1-2; perhaps TRBD1 as D (5 bases). Germline values: CDR1 MNHNY, CDR2 SVGAGI (reference sequence). V was cut by 7 bases and J by 6 bases, with 15 bases left in between. CDR3 length: 13 residues. The CDR3 DNA is TGTGCCAGCACAATCTACAGGAACGATGGCTACACCTTC. It translates to CASTIYRNDGYTF.

By sample fraction, this clone is hyperexpanded. The J gene is TRBJ1-2, the V gene TRBV27, with TRBD1 matching 7 bases. Germline CDR1 reads MNHEY; CDR2 reads SMNVEV (reference sequence). This CDR3 is built from 13 residues. J lost 2 bases, V lost 8 bases, and 5 bases had no gene match. In DNA, the CDR3 is TGTGCCAGCGGATCCAGGGGGAACTATGGCTACACCTTC. Protein product: CASGSRGNYGYTF.

The J gene is TRBJ2-1, the V gene TRBV7-6; 7 positions match TRBD2. This CDR3 has 15 residues. Losses at the gene ends were 1 base for V and 3 bases for J; bases not matched to a gene: 3. Germline V gene lookup returns CDR1 SGHVS and CDR2 FNYEAQ. The CDR3 here is CASSLGGSGYNEQFF. The CDR3 DNA reads as TGTGCCAGCAGCTTAGGCGGGAGCGGCTACAATGAGCAGTTCTTC.

This clone is deemed hyperexpanded. The chain combines TRBV7-3 with TRBJ1-5; the D gene is possibly TRBD1 (5 bases). The CDR3 contains 13 residues. Germline lookup yields CDR1 SGHTA and CDR2 FQGTGA. Between the trimmed V and J ends, which lost 6 bases and 4 bases, there was a span of 10 bases. DNA of the CDR3: TGTGCCAGCAGTAGGGACGGAAATCAGCCCCAGCATTTT. The encoded protein is CASSRDGNQPQHF.

A single count supports this clone. The rearrangement uses TRBV4-2 and TRBJ2-7; 9 nucleotides match TRBD2. V lost 1 base to trimming and J lost 1 base; unmatched junction nucleotides: 5. Looked up from germline, CDR1 is LGHNA and CDR2 is YNFKEQ. This CDR3 has 16 amino acids. The CDR3 nucleotides are TGTGCCAGCAGCCAAGGGCTAGCGGGGATTTCCTACGAGCAGTACTTC. Residues: CASSQGLAGISYEQYF.

The V gene is TRBV19, the J gene TRBJ2-7; the match to TRBD1 covers 9 bases. Germline CDR1 and CDR2: LNHDA and SQIVND (reference sequence). V gave up 5 bases and J gave up 2 bases; unmatched junction bases: 7. There are 15 residues in the CDR3. CDR3 region: CASSFAGTGTYEQYF. The CDR3, as DNA: TGTGCCAGTAGTTTTGCCGGGACAGGGACCTACGAGCAGTACTTC.

The chain joins TRBV7-2 to TRBJ2-7; D unresolved. The germline gives CDR1 SGHTA, CDR2 FQGNSA. The CDR3 contains 14 residues. The ends were cut back, 2 bases at V and 4 bases at J, with 12 bases in the middle. CDR3 protein: CASSLFKGKYEQYF. The DNA for the CDR3 is TGTGCCAGCAGCTTATTCAAGGGAAAGTACGAGCAGTACTTC.

This clone was seen only a few times. The chain is built from TRBV2 and TRBJ1-1; the match to TRBD1 covers 8 bases. The CDR3 contains 18 residues. V was pared by 4 bases and J by 4 bases, with 17 bases of the junction left unmatched. Germline V CDR1 and CDR2: SNHLY, FYNNEI. The CDR3 sequence: CASSGAGGWVSHGTEAFF. CDR3 DNA: TGTGCCAGCAGTGGCGCAGGGGGCTGGGTTAGTCATGGCACTGAAGCTTTCTTT.

This clone was counted a few times. The rearrangement joins TRBV5-1 to TRBJ2-1; 7 bases are shared with TRBD2. This CDR3 spans 15 amino acids. Germline trimming cut 3 bases from V and 1 base from J; bases unmatched to any gene: 4. Germline values: CDR1 SGHRS, CDR2 YFSETQ. The CDR3: CASSSTSASYNEQFF. The CDR3 region has the DNA TGCGCCAGCAGCTCCACTAGCGCGTCCTACAATGAGCAGTTCTTC.

The rearrangement uses TRBV6-5 and TRBJ2-2; 8 positions agree with TRBD1. Germline CDR1 and CDR2: MNHEY and SVGAGI. With 2 bases clipped from V and 6 bases from J, the junction kept 8 bases outside the gene matches. The CDR3 length is 16 residues. The CDR3 is CASSYLRGQEAGELFF. As DNA, the CDR3 is TGTGCCAGCAGTTACCTCCGGGGACAGGAGGCCGGGGAGCTGTTTTTT.

This clone was detected only a few times. The CDR3 sequence is CASSSAPLAKNIQYF. The CDR3 DNA reads as TGCGCCAGCAGCTCCGCACCTCTAGCCAAAAACATTCAGTACTTC. The chain recombines TRBV5-1 with TRBJ2-4; D is ambiguous. V lost 3 bases and J 0 bases, leaving 10 bases between the germline ends. The CDR3 runs to 15 residues. From germline, CDR1 is SGHRS and CDR2 YFSETQ.

The chain combines TRBV7-9 with TRBJ2-1; D assignment may be TRBD1 or TRBD2 (6 bases each). The CDR3 totals 16 residues. Looked up from germline, CDR1 is SEHNR and CDR2 is FQNEAQ (reference sequence). Trimming shortened V by 5 bases and J by 3 bases, and 17 bases separated the two germline ends. CDR3 coding DNA: TGTGCCAGCAGCCCCCAAGAGGGGGGCCACTACAATGAGCAGTTCTTC. Translating it yields CASSPQEGGHYNEQFF.

DNA of the CDR3: TGTGCCAGCAGCCCGGGACTTGAAGCTTTCTTT. It encodes CASSPGLEAFF. V gene TRBV9 combines with J gene TRBJ1-1, with D possibly TRBD1 on 5 matching bases. The CDR3 is 11 amino acids. Germline assignment: CDR1 SGDLS and CDR2 YYNGEE. V lost 4 bases and J 7 bases, leaving 8 bases between the germline ends.

This chain uses TRBV5-1 with TRBJ1-1; TRBD1 is a possible D gene (5 bases). The length of the CDR3 is 15 residues. V was clipped by 4 bases and J by 2 bases, with 15 bases between them. The germline V gene encodes CDR1 SGHRS and CDR2 YFSETQ. The CDR3 loop is CASSLTAVGNTEAFF. The CDR3, as DNA: TGCGCCAGCAGCCTGACAGCGGTCGGCAACACTGAAGCTTTCTTT. Supplemented by reference TRBV5-1 and TRBJ1-1, the full variable domain reads KAGVTQTPRYLIKTRGQQVTLSCSPISGHRSVSWYQQTPGQGLQFLFEYFSETQRNKGNFPGRFSGRQFSNSRSEMNVSTLELGDSALYLCASSLTAVGNTEAFFGQGTRLTVV.

The chain uses TRBV10-2 and TRBJ1-6; the D gene is possibly TRBD1 (5 bases). The CDR3 spans 17 residues. Germline V CDR1 and CDR2: WSHSY, SAAADI. Trimming shortened V by 6 bases and J by 0 bases, and 15 bases separated the two germline ends. The CDR3 DNA reads as TGCGCCAGCAGGCGGGACTCATGGAGCTCCTATAATTCACCCCTCCACTTT. Protein product: CASRRDSWSSYNSPLHF.

V usage is TRBV5-6 and J usage is TRBJ2-3, with 7 bases fitting TRBD2. Losses at the gene ends were 6 bases for V and 3 bases for J; bases not matched to a gene: 13. Germline CDR1 and CDR2: SGHDT and YYEEEE. The CDR3 is made up of 16 amino acids. The CDR3 nucleotides are TGTGCCAGCAAACCCGGCGCGGGAGAGGGGACAGATACGCAGTATTTT. It is translated as CASKPGAGEGTDTQYF.

V gene TRBV27 combines with J gene TRBJ2-2; TRBD1 matches 7 bases. The germline gives CDR1 MNHEY, CDR2 SMNVEV (reference sequence). Trimming at V came to 7 bases and at J to 4 bases, leaving 9 bases not matched to a gene. The CDR3 length is 15 residues. The CDR3 is CASTDRDSGTGELFF. In DNA, the CDR3 is TGTGCCAGCACCGACCGGGACAGCGGCACCGGGGAGCTGTTTTTT.

This clone was picked up one time. The V gene is TRBV13, the J gene TRBJ2-7; 7 bases fit TRBD2. The germline V gene has CDR1 PRHDT and CDR2 FYEKMQ (reference sequence). The CDR3 runs to 13 residues. Trimming took 0 bases from V and 7 from J; bases not matched to a gene: 3. The CDR3 protein is CASSLGASGEQYF. In DNA form, the CDR3 reads TGTGCCAGCAGCTTAGGAGCTAGCGGAGAGCAGTACTTC.

The chain links TRBV27 to TRBJ2-7; 9 bases align to TRBD2. This CDR3 is 16 amino acids long. With 2 bases clipped from V and 2 bases from J, the junction kept 7 bases outside the gene matches. CDR1 is MNHEY and CDR2 is SMNVEV in the germline V gene (reference sequence). The CDR3 sequence: CASSLKLLAGTYEQYF. In DNA form, the CDR3 reads TGTGCCAGCAGTTTAAAGTTGCTAGCGGGGACCTACGAGCAGTACTTC.